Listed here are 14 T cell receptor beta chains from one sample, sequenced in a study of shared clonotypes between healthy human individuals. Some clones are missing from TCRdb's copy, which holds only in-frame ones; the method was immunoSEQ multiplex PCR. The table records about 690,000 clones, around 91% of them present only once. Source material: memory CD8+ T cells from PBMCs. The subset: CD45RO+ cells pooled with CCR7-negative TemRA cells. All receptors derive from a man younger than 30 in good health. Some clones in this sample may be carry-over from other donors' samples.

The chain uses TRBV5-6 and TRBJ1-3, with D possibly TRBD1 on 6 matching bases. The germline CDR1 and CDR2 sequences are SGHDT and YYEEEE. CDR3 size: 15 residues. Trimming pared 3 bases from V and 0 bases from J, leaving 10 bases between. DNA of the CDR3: TGTGCCAGCAGCTGGGGGGACACCTCTGGAAACACCATATATTTT. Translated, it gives CASSWGDTSGNTIYF.

The CDR3: CASSNGQAPYEQYF. The DNA of the CDR3 is TGTGCCAGCAGCAACGGACAGGCTCCCTACGAGCAGTACTTC. This chain connects TRBV7-9 to TRBJ2-7; 7 bases are shared with TRBD1. Germline CDR1 SEHNR, CDR2 FQNEAQ (reference sequence). The CDR3 is 14 residues long. After removal of 5 bases from V and 2 bases from J, the junction contained 6 bases not matched to a gene.

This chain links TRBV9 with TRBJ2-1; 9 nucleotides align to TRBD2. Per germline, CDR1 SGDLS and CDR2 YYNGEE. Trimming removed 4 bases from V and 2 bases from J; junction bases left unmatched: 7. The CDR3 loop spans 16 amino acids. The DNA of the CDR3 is TGTGCCAGCAGCATGCGGACTAGCGCAGCCTACAATGAGCAGTTCTTC. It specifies CASSMRTSAAYNEQFF.

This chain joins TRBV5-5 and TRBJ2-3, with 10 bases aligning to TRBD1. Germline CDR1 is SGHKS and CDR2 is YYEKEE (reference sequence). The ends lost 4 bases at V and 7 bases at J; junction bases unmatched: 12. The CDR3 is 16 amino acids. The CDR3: CASSLADRGLGHTQYF. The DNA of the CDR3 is TGTGCCAGCAGCCTAGCTGACAGGGGGCTCGGCCATACGCAGTATTTT.

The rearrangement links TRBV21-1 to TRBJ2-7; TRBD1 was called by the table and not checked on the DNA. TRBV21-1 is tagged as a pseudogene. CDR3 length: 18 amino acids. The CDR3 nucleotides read TGTGCCAGCAGCCCGTCCGCCGGGACACCAGCGGCCCCCTACGAGCAGTACTTC. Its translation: CASSPSAGTPAAPYEQYF.

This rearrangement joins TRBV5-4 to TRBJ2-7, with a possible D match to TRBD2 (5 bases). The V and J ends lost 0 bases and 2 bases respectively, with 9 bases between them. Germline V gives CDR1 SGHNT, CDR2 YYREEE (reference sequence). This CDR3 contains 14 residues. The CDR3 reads CASSLANGAYEQYF. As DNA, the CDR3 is TGTGCCAGCAGCTTGGCCAACGGGGCCTACGAGCAGTACTTC. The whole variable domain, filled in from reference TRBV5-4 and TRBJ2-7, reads ETGVTQSPTHLIKTRGQQVTLRCSSQSGHNTVSWYQQALGQGPQFIFQYYREEENGRGNFPPRFSGLQFPNYSSELNVNALELDDSALYLCASSLANGAYEQYFGPGTRLTVT.

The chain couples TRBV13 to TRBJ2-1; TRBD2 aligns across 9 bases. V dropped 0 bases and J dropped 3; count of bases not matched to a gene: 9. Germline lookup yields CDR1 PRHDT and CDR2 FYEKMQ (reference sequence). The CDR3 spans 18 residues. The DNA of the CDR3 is TGTGCCAGCAGCTTAGGCCGTGTGACTAGCGGAAACTACAATGAGCAGTTCTTC. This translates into CASSLGRVTSGNYNEQFF.

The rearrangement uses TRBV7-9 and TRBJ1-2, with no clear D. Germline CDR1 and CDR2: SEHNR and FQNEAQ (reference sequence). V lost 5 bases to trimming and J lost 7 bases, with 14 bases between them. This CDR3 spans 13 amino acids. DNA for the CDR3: TGTGCCAGCAGCACCAACTACGAACGTGGCTACACCTTC. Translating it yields CASSTNYERGYTF.

The CDR3: CASSRGLSGEQYF. The DNA of the CDR3 is TGTGCCAGCAGCCGCGGGCTCTCCGGCGAGCAGTACTTC. The chain couples TRBV14 to TRBJ2-7, with D perhaps matching TRBD2 (5 bases). Trimming pared 4 bases from V and 6 bases from J, leaving 13 bases between. This CDR3 contains 13 residues. The germline gives CDR1 SGHDN, CDR2 FVKESK. The variable domain in full, with the rest retrieved from reference TRBV14 and TRBJ2-7, is EAGVTQFPSHSVIEKGQTVTLRCDPISGHDNLYWYRRVMGKEIKFLLHFVKESKQDESGMPNNRFLAERTGGTYSTLKVQPAELEDSGVYFCASSRGLSGEQYFGPGTRLTVT.

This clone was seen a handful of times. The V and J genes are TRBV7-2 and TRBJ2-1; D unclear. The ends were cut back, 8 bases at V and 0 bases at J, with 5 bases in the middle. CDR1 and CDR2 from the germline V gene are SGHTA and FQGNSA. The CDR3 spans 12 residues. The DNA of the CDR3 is TGTGCCAGCGGTAGCTCCTACAATGAGCAGTTCTTC. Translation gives CASGSSYNEQFF.

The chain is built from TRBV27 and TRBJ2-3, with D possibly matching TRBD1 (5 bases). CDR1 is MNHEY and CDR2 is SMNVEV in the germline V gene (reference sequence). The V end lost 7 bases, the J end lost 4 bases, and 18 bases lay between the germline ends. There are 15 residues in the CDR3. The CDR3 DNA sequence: TGTGCCAGCACCTTTTATAGGGGCGGCCCAGATACGCAGTATTTT. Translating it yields CASTFYRGGPDTQYF.

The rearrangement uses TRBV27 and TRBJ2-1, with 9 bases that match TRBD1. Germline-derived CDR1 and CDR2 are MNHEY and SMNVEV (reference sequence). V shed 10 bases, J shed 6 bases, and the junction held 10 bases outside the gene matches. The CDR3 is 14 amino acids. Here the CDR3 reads CATSETGGGNEQFF. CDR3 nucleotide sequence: TGTGCCACTTCAGAGACAGGGGGTGGCAATGAGCAGTTCTTC.

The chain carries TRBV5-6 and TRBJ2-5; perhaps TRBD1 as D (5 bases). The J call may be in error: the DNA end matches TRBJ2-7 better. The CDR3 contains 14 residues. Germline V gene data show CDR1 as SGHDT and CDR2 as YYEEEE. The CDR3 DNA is TGTGCCAGCAGCTCTGGACACCGGACCTACGAGCAGTACTTC. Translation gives CASSSGHRTYEQYF.

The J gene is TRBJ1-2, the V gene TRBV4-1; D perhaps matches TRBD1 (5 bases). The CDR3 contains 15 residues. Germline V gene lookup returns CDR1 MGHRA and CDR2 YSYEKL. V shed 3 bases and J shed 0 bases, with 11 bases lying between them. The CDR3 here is CASSHTGRSNYGYTF. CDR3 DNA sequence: TGCGCCAGCAGCCATACGGGACGATCTAACTATGGCTACACCTTC.